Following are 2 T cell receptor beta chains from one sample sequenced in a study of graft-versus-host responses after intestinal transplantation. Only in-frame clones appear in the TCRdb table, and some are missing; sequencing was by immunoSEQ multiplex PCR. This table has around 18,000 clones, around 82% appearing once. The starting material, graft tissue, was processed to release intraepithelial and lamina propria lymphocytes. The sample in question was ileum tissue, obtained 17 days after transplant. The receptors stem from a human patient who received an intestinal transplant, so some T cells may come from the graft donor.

In DNA, the CDR3 is TGTGCCAGCAGCCCCCGCGGGGGGGCCGGGGAGCTGTTTTTT. This sequence encodes CASSPRGGAGELFF. This sequence joins TRBV9 and TRBJ2-2; 9 nucleotides line up with TRBD2. V lost 4 bases to trimming and J lost 6 bases; unmatched junction nucleotides: 4. CDR3 length equals 14 residues. From germline, CDR1 is SGDLS and CDR2 YYNGEE. The variable domain in full, with the rest retrieved from reference TRBV9 and TRBJ2-2, is DSGVTQTPKHLITATGQRVTLRCSPRSGDLSVYWYQQSLDQGLQFLIQYYNGEERAKGNILERFSAQQFPDLHSELNLSSLELGDSALYFCASSPRGGAGELFFGEGSRLTVL.

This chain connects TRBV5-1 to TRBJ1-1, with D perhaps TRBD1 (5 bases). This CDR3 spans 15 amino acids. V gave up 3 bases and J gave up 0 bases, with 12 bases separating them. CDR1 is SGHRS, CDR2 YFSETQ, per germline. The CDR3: CASSWEEGMNTEAFF. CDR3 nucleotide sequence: TGCGCCAGCAGCTGGGAGGAGGGGATGAACACTGAAGCTTTCTTT.